This TCR beta chain is from a study of cytomegalovirus exposure and HLA in healthy donors. Regarding the study as a whole: An assumption of roughly uniform sequencing depth across donors underlay the presence/absence analyses. Fewer N-insertions (relative to the approximately 670-donor mean) were reportedly seen in an Asian-associated ancestry cluster in a later analysis. Most CMV-associated TCR beta chains were later found to appear HLA-restricted.

On this clone: The antigen remains undetermined.

Unrecorded immune exposure was likely among donors, who were nominally healthy when sampled. The PCR made use of 60 Vbeta and 13 Jbeta primers. This table comes from immunoSEQ multiplex PCR, and its TCRdb copy is limited to in-frame clones, with some not included. Of over 120,000 clones listed, around 80% are singletons. CDR3 length: 13 residues. The V end was cut by 5 bases, the J end by 4 bases, with 9 bases between. The germline V gene has CDR1 SGHVS and CDR2 FNYEAQ. The chain employs TRBV7-6 and TRBJ1-3; D is possibly TRBD1 (6 bases). This TCR was sampled from a female donor in good health and CMV-seronegative. Sequencing input: PBMCs. CDR3 nucleotide sequence: TGTGCCAGCAGCACAGGACAGGGAAACACCATATATTTT. Translated: CASSTGQGNTIYF. The full variable domain, in which reference TRBV7-6 and TRBJ1-3 provide the parts outside the CDR3, is GAGVSQSPRYKVTKRGQDVALRCDPISGHVSLYWYRQALGQGPEFLTYFNYEAQQDKSGLPNDRFSAERPEGSISTLTIQRTEQRDSAMYRCASSTGQGNTIYFGEGSWLTVV.